These T cell receptor beta chains were read from a single sample in a study of blood T cell repertoires in COVID-19. Repertoires were generated with immunoSEQ multiplex PCR, while TCRdb's copy carries only in-frame clones and drops some. The sample has about 130,000 clones, nearly 70% seen once. Specimen: peripheral blood. Every receptor here comes from a woman aged 70-85 years with acute or convalescent COVID-19. The CDR3 runs from the conserved cysteine through the conserved F or W. A D gene is named only where the DNA matches it firmly. For some rows the clone size is stated as once, few or many, or as a class when expanded; others skip it.

TRBJ1-4	.	TRBV28	.	TGTGCCAGCAAGGGGGACCCCTTTAAAGAAAAACTGTTTTTT	CASKGDPFKEKLFF
TRBJ1-3	.	TRBV6-5	.	TGTGCCAGCAGTTACTCGAGGGGAAACACCATATATTTT	CASSYSRGNTIYF
TRBJ2-7	few	TRBV9	TRBD2	TGTGCCAGCAGCCCGGGGGGGGGACTTGCTTCCTACGAGCAGTACTTC	CASSPGGGLASYEQYF
TRBJ1-1	.	TRBV2	.	TGTGCCAGCACCGAAGGGGGGGAAACGAGAGCTTTCTTT	CASTEGGETRAFF
TRBJ1-6	.	TRBV6-5	TRBD1	TGTGCCAGCAGTCGGGACAGGGGCAATTCACCCCTCCACTTT	CASSRDRGNSPLHF
TRBJ2-1	.	TRBV9	TRBD2	TGTGCCAGCAGCCCCCGGGCTAGCGGGGGATACAATGAGCAGTTCTTC	CASSPRASGGYNEQFF
TRBJ2-5	once	TRBV5-1	TRBD1	TGCGCCAGCAGCTCGACCTTAGTCTCCGGGACAGCTAATCAAGAGACCCAGTACTTC	CASSSTLVSGTANQETQYF
TRBJ2-7	few	TRBV5-8	.	TGTGCCAGCAGCTTGGGACAGGGACTTGGGTACGAGCAGTACTTC	CASSLGQGLGYEQYF
TRBJ2-5	.	TRBV3-1/TRBV3-2	TRBD2	TGTGCCAGCAGCCCACGACTAGCGGGGGGGTCCCAAGAGACCCAGTACTTC	CASSPRLAGGSQETQYF
TRBJ1-2	once	TRBV6-2/TRBV6-3	.	TGTGCCAGCAGTTACTCTCGCCCGGCGGGTGGCTACACCTTC	CASSYSRPAGGYTF
TRBJ2-5	.	TRBV28	TRBD1	TGTGCCAGTCGCGGGACAGGGGCGGTAGAGACCCAGTACTTC	CASRGTGAVETQYF
TRBJ2-2	.	TRBV3-1/TRBV3-2	TRBD2	TGTGCCAGCAGCCAAGTGACTAGCGGGGGTGCGAACACCGGGGAGCTGTTTTTT	CASSQVTSGGANTGELFF
TRBJ2-5	once	TRBV18	TRBD2	TGTGCCAGCTCACCAGCTAGCGGGACAGAGACCCAGTACTTC	CASSPASGTETQYF
TRBJ1-3	.	TRBV19	.	TGTGCCAGTAGCCCAACGGGGGGGCCTGGAAACACCATATATTTT	CASSPTGGPGNTIYF